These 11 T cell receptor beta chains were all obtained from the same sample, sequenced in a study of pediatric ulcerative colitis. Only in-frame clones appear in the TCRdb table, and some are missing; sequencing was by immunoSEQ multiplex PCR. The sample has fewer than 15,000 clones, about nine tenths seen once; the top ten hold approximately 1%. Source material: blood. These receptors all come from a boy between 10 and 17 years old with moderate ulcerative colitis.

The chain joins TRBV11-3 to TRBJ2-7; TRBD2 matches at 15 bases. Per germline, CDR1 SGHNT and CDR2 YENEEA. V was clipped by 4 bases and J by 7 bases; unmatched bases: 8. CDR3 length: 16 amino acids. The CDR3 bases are TGTGCCAGCAGCTACACCGGGACTAGCGGGAGGTTTGAGCAGTACTTC. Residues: CASSYTGTSGRFEQYF.

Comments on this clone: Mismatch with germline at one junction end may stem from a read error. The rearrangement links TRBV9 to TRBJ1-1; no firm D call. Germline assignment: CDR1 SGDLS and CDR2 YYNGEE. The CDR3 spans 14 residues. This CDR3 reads CASSRSPLNTEAFF. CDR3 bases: TGTGCCAGCAGCAGATCTCCGTTGAATACTGAAGCTTTCTTT.

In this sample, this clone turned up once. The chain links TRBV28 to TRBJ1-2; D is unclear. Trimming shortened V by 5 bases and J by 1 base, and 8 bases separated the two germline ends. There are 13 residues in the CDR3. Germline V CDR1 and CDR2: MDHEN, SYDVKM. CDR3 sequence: CASSPGDNYGYTF. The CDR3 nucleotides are TGTGCCAGCAGTCCCGGGGATAACTATGGCTACACCTTC.

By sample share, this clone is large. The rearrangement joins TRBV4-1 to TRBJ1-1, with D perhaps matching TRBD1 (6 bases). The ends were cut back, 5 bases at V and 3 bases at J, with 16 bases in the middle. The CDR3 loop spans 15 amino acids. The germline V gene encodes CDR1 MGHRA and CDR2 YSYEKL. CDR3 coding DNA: TGCGCCAGCAGCTGGAGAGCCAGGGGTGACACTGAAGCTTTCTTT. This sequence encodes CASSWRARGDTEAFF.

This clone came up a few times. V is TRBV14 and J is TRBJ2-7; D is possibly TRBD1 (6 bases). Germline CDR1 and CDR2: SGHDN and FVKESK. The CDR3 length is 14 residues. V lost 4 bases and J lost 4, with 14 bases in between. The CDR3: CASSPRQARYEQYF. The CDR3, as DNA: TGTGCCAGCAGCCCTCGACAGGCCAGGTACGAGCAGTACTTC. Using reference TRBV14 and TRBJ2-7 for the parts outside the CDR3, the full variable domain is EAGVTQFPSHSVIEKGQTVTLRCDPISGHDNLYWYRRVMGKEIKFLLHFVKESKQDESGMPNNRFLAERTGGTYSTLKVQPAELEDSGVYFCASSPRQARYEQYFGPGTRLTVT.

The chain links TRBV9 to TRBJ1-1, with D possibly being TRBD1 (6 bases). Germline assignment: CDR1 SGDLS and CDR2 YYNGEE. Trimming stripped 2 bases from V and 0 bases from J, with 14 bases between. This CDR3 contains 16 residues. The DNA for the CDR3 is TGTGCCAGCAGCGTTCGGGGAGGGGACATGAACACTGAAGCTTTCTTT. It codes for CASSVRGGDMNTEAFF.

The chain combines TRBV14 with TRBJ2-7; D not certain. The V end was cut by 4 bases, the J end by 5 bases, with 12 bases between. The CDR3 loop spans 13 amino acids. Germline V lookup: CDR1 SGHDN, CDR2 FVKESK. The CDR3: CASSPQGSNEQYF. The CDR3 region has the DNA TGTGCCAGCAGCCCCCAAGGGTCTAACGAGCAGTACTTC.

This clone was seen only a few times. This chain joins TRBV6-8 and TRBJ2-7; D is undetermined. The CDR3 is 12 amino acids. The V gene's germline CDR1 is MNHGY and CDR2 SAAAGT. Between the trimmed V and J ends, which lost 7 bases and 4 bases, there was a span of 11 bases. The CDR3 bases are TGTGCCAGCACTCGGGCGCAATACGAGCAGTACTTC. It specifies CASTRAQYEQYF.

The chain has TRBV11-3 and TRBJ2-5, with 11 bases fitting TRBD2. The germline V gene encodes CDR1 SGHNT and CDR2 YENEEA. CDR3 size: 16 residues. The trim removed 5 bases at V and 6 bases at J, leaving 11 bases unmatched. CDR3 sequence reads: CASSPHSGRAEKTQYF. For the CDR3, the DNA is TGTGCCAGCAGCCCCCATAGCGGGAGGGCCGAAAAGACCCAGTACTTC.

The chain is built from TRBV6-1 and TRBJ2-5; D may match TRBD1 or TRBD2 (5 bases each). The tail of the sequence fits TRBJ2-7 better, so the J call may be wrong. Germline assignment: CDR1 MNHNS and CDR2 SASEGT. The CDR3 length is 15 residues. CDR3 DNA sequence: TGTGCCAGCAGTGTTCAACCAGGGAGCTCCTACGAGCAGTACTTC. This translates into CASSVQPGSSYEQYF.

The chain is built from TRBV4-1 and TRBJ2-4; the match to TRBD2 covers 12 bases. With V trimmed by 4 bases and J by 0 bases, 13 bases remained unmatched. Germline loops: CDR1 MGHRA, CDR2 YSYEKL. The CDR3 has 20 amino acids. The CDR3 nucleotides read TGCGCCAGCAGCCTCCTTTTACGACTAGCGGGGGCCGTAGCCAAAAACATTCAGTACTTC. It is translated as CASSLLLRLAGAVAKNIQYF.